This paragraph covers one T cell receptor beta chain sequence. Its antigen is as yet unknown. The sample belongs to a study of OX40 agonist ivuxolimab in advanced cancers. Across the study: An anti-OX40 (CD134) antibody with agonistic activity, ivuxolimab, was administered to patients. Each dose-escalation patient presented with hepatocellular carcinoma, melanoma, renal cell or head and neck cancer. Three dose-escalation patients had partial responses: one with hepatocellular carcinoma and two with cutaneous melanoma. Study findings and constraints: By week 6 at 0.1 to 3.0 mg/kg, blood CD4+ and CD8+ T cells had expanded clonally.

The protocol was immunoSEQ multiplex PCR, while the TCRdb copy is restricted to in-frame clones and leaves out a portion. The sample shows approximately 38,000 clones, 70% to 85% of them seen only once. The CDR3 consists of 13 residues. Germline assignment: CDR1 MNHNS and CDR2 SASEGT. Trimming removed 8 bases from V and 1 base from J, with 11 bases in between. The input for sequencing was CD4+ or CD8+ T cells sorted from blood, taken in a trial of the OX40 agonist ivuxolimab. V and J are TRBV6-1 and TRBJ2-5; D ambiguous. This clonotype was sampled from an adult with an advanced solid tumor such as melanoma, head and neck, liver or kidney cancer. CDR3 in amino acids: CASLFRLQETQYF. The CDR3 DNA reads as TGTGCCAGCCTCTTTCGGCTCCAAGAGACCCAGTACTTC.